This is a list of T cell receptor beta chains from one sample in a study of blood T cell repertoires in COVID-19. Sequencing was performed with immunoSEQ multiplex PCR; in TCRdb, only in-frame clones are kept and a portion is missing. This sample carries 400,000 to 500,000 clones, roughly 90% of them seen once, and the ten largest clones take 1.5% to 2%. Sequencing was carried out using PBMCs or T cells enriched from blood (not recorded which). The receptors originated from a woman in her 40s who had recovered from COVID-19. CDR3s include the opening cysteine and the closing phenylalanine or tryptophan. The D gene is left open where the match is weak. Only part of the rows carry a size: once, few, many, or a class if the clone is expanded.

v_gene: TRBV7-2
d_gene: .
abundance: .
j_gene: TRBJ2-7
CDR3aa: CASSLGAEQYF
CDR3nt: TGTGCCAGCAGCTTAGGGGCCGAGCAGTACTTC

v_gene: TRBV19
d_gene: TRBD2
abundance: .
j_gene: TRBJ2-1
CDR3aa: CASSTPGGLAGSSVWDEQFF
CDR3nt: TGTGCCAGTAGTACCCCCGGGGGACTAGCGGGGAGCTCCGTCTGGGATGAGCAGTTCTTC

v_gene: TRBV5-1
d_gene: .
abundance: many
j_gene: TRBJ2-1
CDR3aa: CASSGGTQRNEQFF
CDR3nt: TGCGCCAGCAGCGGAGGGACCCAGAGGAATGAGCAGTTCTTC

v_gene: TRBV5-4
d_gene: .
abundance: .
j_gene: TRBJ2-1
CDR3aa: CASRGISDEQFF
CDR3nt: TGTGCCAGCAGGGGTATCAGCGATGAGCAGTTCTTC

v_gene: TRBV10-3
d_gene: .
abundance: .
j_gene: TRBJ2-5
CDR3aa: CAISEFAGAAETQYF
CDR3nt: TGTGCCATCAGTGAATTTGCAGGGGCGGCGGAGACCCAGTACTTC

v_gene: TRBV3-1/TRBV3-2
d_gene: TRBD1
abundance: .
j_gene: TRBJ2-7
CDR3aa: CASSSDRGLSHEQYF
CDR3nt: TGTGCCAGCAGCAGTGACAGGGGGCTATCCCACGAGCAGTACTTC

v_gene: TRBV14
d_gene: .
abundance: once
j_gene: TRBJ2-7
CDR3aa: CASSQDPGFPYEQYF
CDR3nt: TGTGCCAGCAGCCAAGATCCGGGGTTCCCCTACGAGCAGTACTTC

v_gene: TRBV4-2
d_gene: .
abundance: .
j_gene: TRBJ2-3
CDR3aa: CASSQELAGRGDTQYF
CDR3nt: TGTGCCAGCAGCCAAGAACTTGCGGGGCGGGGAGATACGCAGTATTTT

v_gene: TRBV7-2
d_gene: .
abundance: .
j_gene: TRBJ2-5
CDR3aa: CASSPDRNLAQETQYF
CDR3nt: TGTGCCAGCAGCCCCGACCGTAACCTAGCGCAAGAGACCCAGTACTTC

v_gene: TRBV4-3
d_gene: TRBD1
abundance: .
j_gene: TRBJ2-7
CDR3aa: CASSQTTKGDGQGRLYEQYF
CDR3nt: TGCGCCAGCAGCCAAACCACCAAGGGGGATGGACAGGGACGACTCTACGAGCAGTACTTC

v_gene: TRBV4-2
d_gene: .
abundance: .
j_gene: TRBJ1-3
CDR3aa: CASSQDGVPGVAGNTIYF
CDR3nt: TGTGCCAGCAGCCAAGATGGGGTGCCGGGAGTCGCTGGAAACACCATATATTTT

v_gene: TRBV6-5
d_gene: .
abundance: .
j_gene: TRBJ2-7
CDR3aa: CASSPSTVGGQYF
CDR3nt: TGTGCCAGCAGCCCCTCGACGGTGGGGGGGCAGTACTTC

v_gene: TRBV11-3
d_gene: TRBD1
abundance: .
j_gene: TRBJ2-7
CDR3aa: CASSLDPGQNYEQYF
CDR3nt: TGTGCCAGCAGCTTAGATCCGGGACAGAACTACGAGCAGTACTTC

v_gene: TRBV7-6
d_gene: .
abundance: .
j_gene: TRBJ2-1
CDR3aa: CASSRRGAGENEQFF
CDR3nt: TGTGCCAGCAGCCGGCGAGGGGCAGGGGAGAATGAGCAGTTCTTC

v_gene: TRBV6-5
d_gene: .
abundance: .
j_gene: TRBJ2-1
CDR3aa: CASRRYRANEQFF
CDR3nt: TGTGCCAGCAGGCGATACAGGGCGAATGAGCAGTTCTTC

v_gene: TRBV6-5
d_gene: TRBD1
abundance: .
j_gene: TRBJ1-1
CDR3aa: CASSPDRAMNTEAFF
CDR3nt: TGTGCCAGCAGTCCGGACAGGGCCATGAACACTGAAGCTTTCTTT

v_gene: TRBV5-4
d_gene: TRBD2
abundance: .
j_gene: TRBJ2-1
CDR3aa: CASSLVSGTSVNNEQFF
CDR3nt: TGTGCCAGCAGCTTGGTCTCCGGGACTAGCGTCAACAATGAGCAGTTCTTC

v_gene: TRBV2
d_gene: .
abundance: .
j_gene: TRBJ1-2
CDR3aa: CASGGSREGSKVGYGYTF
CDR3nt: TGTGCCAGCGGGGGATCGCGGGAAGGGAGCAAAGTCGGCTATGGCTACACCTTC

v_gene: TRBV3-1/TRBV3-2
d_gene: TRBD1
abundance: .
j_gene: TRBJ1-2
CDR3aa: CASSPRRGLSGYTF
CDR3nt: TGTGCCAGCAGCCCCCGCAGGGGGCTTTCTGGCTACACCTTC

v_gene: TRBV24-1
d_gene: TRBD2
abundance: .
j_gene: TRBJ2-1
CDR3aa: CATSVTSGSGDEQFF
CDR3nt: TGTGCCACCAGTGTAACTAGCGGGAGTGGGGATGAGCAGTTCTTC

v_gene: TRBV18
d_gene: .
abundance: .
j_gene: TRBJ1-5
CDR3aa: CASSPSTTDQPQHF
CDR3nt: TGTGCCAGCTCACCGAGTACCACAGATCAGCCCCAGCATTTT

v_gene: TRBV7-2
d_gene: .
abundance: .
j_gene: TRBJ1-2
CDR3aa: CASSSPGGRGGYYGYTF
CDR3nt: TGTGCCAGCAGCTCTCCCGGGGGGCGAGGCGGCTACTATGGCTACACCTTC

v_gene: TRBV7-2
d_gene: TRBD1
abundance: once
j_gene: TRBJ1-1
CDR3aa: CASSFSRDRGTEAFF
CDR3nt: TGTGCCAGCAGCTTCAGTAGGGACAGGGGCACTGAAGCTTTCTTT

v_gene: TRBV4-3
d_gene: .
abundance: few
j_gene: TRBJ2-1
CDR3aa: CASSQGRARNNEQFF
CDR3nt: TGCGCCAGCAGCCAAGGGCGAGCGAGAAACAATGAGCAGTTCTTC

v_gene: TRBV2
d_gene: TRBD1
abundance: .
j_gene: TRBJ1-2
CDR3aa: CASTRMTGNYGYTF
CDR3nt: TGTGCCAGCACCAGAATGACAGGGAACTATGGCTACACCTTC

v_gene: TRBV13
d_gene: .
abundance: .
j_gene: TRBJ1-2
CDR3aa: CASSLLQGGDGYTF
CDR3nt: TGTGCCAGCAGCTTACTACAGGGTGGAGATGGCTACACCTTC

v_gene: TRBV6-5
d_gene: .
abundance: once
j_gene: TRBJ2-1
CDR3aa: CASSYLFGGGHNEQFF
CDR3nt: TGTGCCAGCAGTTACCTGTTTGGCGGAGGACACAATGAGCAGTTCTTC

v_gene: TRBV6-2/TRBV6-3
d_gene: .
abundance: once
j_gene: TRBJ2-4
CDR3aa: CASSYSSRSIAKNIQYF
CDR3nt: TGTGCCAGCAGTTACTCTTCGCGAAGCATAGCCAAAAACATTCAGTACTTC

v_gene: TRBV7-9
d_gene: TRBD1
abundance: few
j_gene: TRBJ1-5
CDR3aa: CASSLGQAQPQHF
CDR3nt: TGTGCCAGCAGCTTGGGACAGGCTCAGCCCCAGCATTTT

v_gene: TRBV3-1/TRBV3-2
d_gene: .
abundance: .
j_gene: TRBJ1-2
CDR3aa: CASSQDSNYGYTF
CDR3nt: TGTGCCAGCAGCCAAGATTCGAACTATGGCTACACCTTC

v_gene: TRBV19
d_gene: TRBD1
abundance: .
j_gene: TRBJ1-5
CDR3aa: CASSIGTGANQPQHF
CDR3nt: TGTGCCAGTAGTATAGGGACAGGGGCAAATCAGCCCCAGCATTTT

v_gene: TRBV24-1
d_gene: TRBD1
abundance: .
j_gene: TRBJ1-1
CDR3aa: CATSDSGTGDTEAFF
CDR3nt: TGTGCCACCAGTGATTCCGGGACAGGGGACACTGAAGCTTTCTTT

v_gene: TRBV4-3
d_gene: TRBD1
abundance: .
j_gene: TRBJ1-5
CDR3aa: CASSPGDRAGYSNQPQHF
CDR3nt: TGCGCCAGCAGCCCAGGGGACAGGGCCGGCTATAGCAATCAGCCCCAGCATTTT

v_gene: TRBV18
d_gene: .
abundance: .
j_gene: TRBJ1-5
CDR3aa: CASSSSGGNQPQHF
CDR3nt: TGTGCCAGCTCCTCGTCCGGGGGCAATCAGCCCCAGCATTTT

v_gene: TRBV18
d_gene: .
abundance: .
j_gene: TRBJ2-3
CDR3aa: CASSPPLNTQGRDTQYF
CDR3nt: TGTGCCAGCTCACCACCGTTGAACACACAGGGGAGGGATACGCAGTATTTT

v_gene: TRBV19
d_gene: TRBD1
abundance: .
j_gene: TRBJ2-1
CDR3aa: CASSIGGGTYNEQFF
CDR3nt: TGTGCCAGTAGTATAGGAGGGGGCACCTACAATGAGCAGTTCTTC

v_gene: TRBV19
d_gene: .
abundance: few
j_gene: TRBJ2-4
CDR3aa: CASSIDHQAKNIQYF
CDR3nt: TGTGCCAGTAGTATAGACCATCAAGCCAAAAACATTCAGTACTTC

v_gene: TRBV18
d_gene: TRBD1
abundance: .
j_gene: TRBJ1-1
CDR3aa: CASSPWTGVTEAFF
CDR3nt: TGTGCCAGCTCACCCTGGACAGGGGTCACTGAAGCTTTCTTT

v_gene: TRBV6-5
d_gene: .
abundance: .
j_gene: TRBJ1-5
CDR3aa: CASSYSRDSNQPQHF
CDR3nt: TGTGCCAGCAGTTACTCGAGGGATAGCAATCAGCCCCAGCATTTT

v_gene: TRBV5-6
d_gene: TRBD1
abundance: .
j_gene: TRBJ1-1
CDR3aa: CASSTLYRGLNTEAFF
CDR3nt: TGTGCCAGCAGCACACTATACAGGGGCCTGAACACTGAAGCTTTCTTT

v_gene: TRBV4-3
d_gene: TRBD2
abundance: .
j_gene: TRBJ2-7
CDR3aa: CASSQLEAGGPGEQYF
CDR3nt: TGCGCCAGCAGCCAACTTGAGGCGGGAGGGCCCGGCGAGCAGTACTTC

v_gene: TRBV7-2
d_gene: TRBD1
abundance: .
j_gene: TRBJ2-7
CDR3aa: CASSAIQGVGEQYF
CDR3nt: TGTGCCAGCAGCGCAATACAGGGGGTCGGCGAGCAGTACTTC

v_gene: TRBV21-1
d_gene: .
abundance: .
j_gene: TRBJ1-2
CDR3aa: CASSKGRGSFYGYTF
CDR3nt: TGTGCCAGCAGTAAGGGGAGGGGATCCTTCTATGGCTACACCTTC

v_gene: TRBV5-1
d_gene: TRBD1
abundance: .
j_gene: TRBJ1-2
CDR3aa: CASSEGQGAYGYTF
CDR3nt: TGCGCCAGCAGCGAAGGACAGGGGGCATATGGCTACACCTTC